The present T cell receptor (beta chain) was sequenced within a study of persistence of HIV-infected CD4 T cells. Overall study context: A median of about 8 years of suppressive ART preceded sampling. General study results and limits: Degenerate expanded CDR3beta sequences were enriched among CMV- and Gag-responding cells. TCRbeta richness was lower in CMV- and Gag-responding cells than in anti-CD3/anti-CD28-responding cells.

Anti-CD3/anti-CD28 beads served as a nonspecific positive control stimulus. Responding CD4+ T cells were sorted by upregulation of both CD40 ligand and CD69. Plasma HIV-1 RNA stayed below 50 copies/mL for at least 4 years. This was the immunoSEQ version 4 assay in survey mode. Sequenced by immunoSEQ multiplex PCR; TCRdb stores in-frame clones only, minus some. This sample has fewer than 45,000 clones, with about 87% found just once. This clone was detected a few times. The antigen is undetermined. The ends were cut back, 7 bases at V and 4 bases at J, with 16 bases in the middle. CDR3 length: 13 amino acids. Germline V lookup: CDR1 SQVTM, CDR2 ANQGSEA.

The clonotype comes from an adult woman with HIV who was CMV-seropositive. This rearrangement joins TRBV29-1 to TRBJ1-1; D not resolved. The source was CD4+ T cells sorted from PBMCs after roughly 20-hour stimulation, collected from a patient who received antiretroviral therapy. The CDR3 coding sequence is TGCAGCGGAGGAGGTTGGGGTTTCACTGAAGCTTTCTTT. Translating it yields CSGGGWGFTEAFF.